The clone carrying this T cell receptor beta chain was recorded many times. The data stem from a study of T cells in Graves' hyperthyroidism and ophthalmopathy. Germline V gene sequence: CDR1 DFQATT, CDR2 SNEGSKA (reference sequence). The CDR3 contains 14 residues. The V and J ends lost 4 bases and 5 bases respectively, with 17 bases between them. TCR beta CDR3 regions were amplified from RNA. HTBI primers were employed in a first-round RT-PCR of the TCR CDR3. TCRdb re-called the multiplex PCR reads through MiXCR, storing one row per CDR3 protein. The data contain nearly 600,000 distinct CDR3 sequences, about 14% of them singletons.

The sequence came from a woman aged 18 to 35 with Graves' ophthalmopathy. The material sequenced was blood. The chain employs TRBV20-1 and TRBJ2-5; D not certain. CDR3 loop: CSAITMRSPETQYF. The CDR3 DNA reads TGCAGTGCTATCACCATGCGCTCCCCGGAGACCCAGTACTTC.